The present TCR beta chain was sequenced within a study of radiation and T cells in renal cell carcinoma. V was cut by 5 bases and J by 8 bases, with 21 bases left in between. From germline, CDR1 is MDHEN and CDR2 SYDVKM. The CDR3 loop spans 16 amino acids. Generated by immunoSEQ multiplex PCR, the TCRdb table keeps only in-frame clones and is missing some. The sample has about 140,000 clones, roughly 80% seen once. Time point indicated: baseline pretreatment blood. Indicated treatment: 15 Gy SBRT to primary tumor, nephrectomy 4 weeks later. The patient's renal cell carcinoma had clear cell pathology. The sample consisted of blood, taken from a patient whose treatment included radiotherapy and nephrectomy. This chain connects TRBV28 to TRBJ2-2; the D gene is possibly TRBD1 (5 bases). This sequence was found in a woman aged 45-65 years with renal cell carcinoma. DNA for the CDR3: TGTGCCAGCAGTAAAGGCTGGGGCCCCACGGCAGGGGAGCTGTTTTTT. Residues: CASSKGWGPTAGELFF.